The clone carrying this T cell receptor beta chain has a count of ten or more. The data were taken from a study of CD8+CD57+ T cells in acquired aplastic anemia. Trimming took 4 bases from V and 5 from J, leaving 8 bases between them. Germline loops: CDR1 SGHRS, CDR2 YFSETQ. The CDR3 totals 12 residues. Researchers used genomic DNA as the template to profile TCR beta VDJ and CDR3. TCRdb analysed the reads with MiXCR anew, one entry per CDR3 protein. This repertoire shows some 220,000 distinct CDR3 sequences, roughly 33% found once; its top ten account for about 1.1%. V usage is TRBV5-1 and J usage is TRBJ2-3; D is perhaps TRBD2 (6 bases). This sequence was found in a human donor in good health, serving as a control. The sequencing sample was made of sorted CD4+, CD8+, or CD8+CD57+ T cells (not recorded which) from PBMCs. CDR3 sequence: CASSRAGDTQYF. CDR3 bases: TGCGCCAGCAGCCGAGCGGGAGATACGCAGTATTTT.